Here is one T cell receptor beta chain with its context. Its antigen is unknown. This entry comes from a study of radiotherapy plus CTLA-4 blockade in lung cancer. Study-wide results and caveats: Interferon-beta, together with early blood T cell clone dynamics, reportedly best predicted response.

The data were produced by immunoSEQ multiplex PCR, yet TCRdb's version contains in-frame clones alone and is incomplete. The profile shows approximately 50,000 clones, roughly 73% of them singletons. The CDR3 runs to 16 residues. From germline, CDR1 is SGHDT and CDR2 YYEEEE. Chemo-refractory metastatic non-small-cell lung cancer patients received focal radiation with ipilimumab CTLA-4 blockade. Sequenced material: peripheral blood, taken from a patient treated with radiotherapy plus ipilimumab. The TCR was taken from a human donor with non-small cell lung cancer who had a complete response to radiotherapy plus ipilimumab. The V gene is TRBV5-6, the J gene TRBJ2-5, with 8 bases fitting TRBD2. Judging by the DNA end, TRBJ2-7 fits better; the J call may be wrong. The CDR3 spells CASSGTGTRSSYEQYF. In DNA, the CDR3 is TGTGCCAGCAGCGGTACCGGGACTAGAAGCTCCTACGAGCAGTACTTC.